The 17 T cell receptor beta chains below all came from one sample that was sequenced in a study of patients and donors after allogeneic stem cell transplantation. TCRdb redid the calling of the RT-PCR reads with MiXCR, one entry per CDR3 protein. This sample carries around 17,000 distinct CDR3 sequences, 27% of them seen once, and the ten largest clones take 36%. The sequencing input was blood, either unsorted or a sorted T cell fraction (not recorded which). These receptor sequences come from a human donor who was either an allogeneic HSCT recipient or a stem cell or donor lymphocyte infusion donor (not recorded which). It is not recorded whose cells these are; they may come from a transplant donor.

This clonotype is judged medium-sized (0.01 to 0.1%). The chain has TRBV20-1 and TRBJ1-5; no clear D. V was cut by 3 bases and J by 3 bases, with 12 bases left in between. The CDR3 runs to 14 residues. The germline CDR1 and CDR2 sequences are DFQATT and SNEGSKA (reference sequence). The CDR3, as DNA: TGCAGTGCTAGGGATTACCGGGACAATCAGCCCCAGCATTTT. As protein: CSARDYRDNQPQHF.

CDR3 in amino acids: CASSLWGGGGYTF. The CDR3 nucleotides read TGTGCCAGCAGTTTATGGGGGGGCGGTGGCTACACCTTC. V and J are TRBV27 and TRBJ1-2; maybe TRBD1 (6 bases). V was shortened by 1 base and J by 7 bases, with 10 bases between the two germline ends. CDR3 length: 13 amino acids. Germline loops: CDR1 MNHEY, CDR2 SMNVEV (reference sequence).

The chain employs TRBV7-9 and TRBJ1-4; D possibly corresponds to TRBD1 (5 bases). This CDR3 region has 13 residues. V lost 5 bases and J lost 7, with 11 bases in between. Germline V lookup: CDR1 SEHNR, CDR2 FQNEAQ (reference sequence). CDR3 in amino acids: CASSPGTREKLFF. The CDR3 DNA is TGTGCCAGCAGCCCCGGGACCCGTGAAAAACTGTTTTTT.

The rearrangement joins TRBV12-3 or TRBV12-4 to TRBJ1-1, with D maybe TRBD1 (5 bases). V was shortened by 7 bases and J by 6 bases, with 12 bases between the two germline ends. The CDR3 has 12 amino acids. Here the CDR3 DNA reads TGTGCCAGCACTCAGGGACCCGCTGAAGCTTTCTTT. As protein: CASTQGPAEAFF.

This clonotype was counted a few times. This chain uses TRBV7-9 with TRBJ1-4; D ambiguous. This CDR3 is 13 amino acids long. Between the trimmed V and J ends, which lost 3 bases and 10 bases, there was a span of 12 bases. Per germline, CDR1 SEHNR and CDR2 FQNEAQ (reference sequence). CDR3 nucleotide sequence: TGTGCCAGCAGCTTCGGGGTAACGGGAAAACTGTTTTTT. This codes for CASSFGVTGKLFF.

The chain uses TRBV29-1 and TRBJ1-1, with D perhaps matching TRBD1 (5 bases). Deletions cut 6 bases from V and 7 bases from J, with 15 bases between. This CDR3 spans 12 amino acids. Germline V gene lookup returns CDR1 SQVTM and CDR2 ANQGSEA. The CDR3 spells CSVPGRVGEAFF. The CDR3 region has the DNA TGCAGCGTCCCAGGCAGGGTCGGTGAAGCTTTCTTT.

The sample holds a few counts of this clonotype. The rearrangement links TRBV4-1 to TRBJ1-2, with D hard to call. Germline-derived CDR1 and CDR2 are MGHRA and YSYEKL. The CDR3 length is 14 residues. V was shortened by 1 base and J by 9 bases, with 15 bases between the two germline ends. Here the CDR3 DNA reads TGCGCCAGCAGCCAAGGTAGCGAACTTCGGAGCTACACCTTC. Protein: CASSQGSELRSYTF.

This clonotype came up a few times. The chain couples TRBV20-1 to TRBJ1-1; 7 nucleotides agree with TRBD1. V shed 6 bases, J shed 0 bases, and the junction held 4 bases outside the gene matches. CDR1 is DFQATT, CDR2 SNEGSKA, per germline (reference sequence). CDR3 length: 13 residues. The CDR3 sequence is CSAEGAMNTEAFF. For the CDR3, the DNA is TGCAGTGCCGAGGGGGCTATGAACACTGAAGCTTTCTTT.

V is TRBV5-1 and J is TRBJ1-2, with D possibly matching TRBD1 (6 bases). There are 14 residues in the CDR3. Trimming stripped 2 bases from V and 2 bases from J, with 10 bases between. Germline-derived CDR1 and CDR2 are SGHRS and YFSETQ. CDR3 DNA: TGCGCCAGCAGCTTCGGGGGGGCCAACTATGGCTACACCTTC. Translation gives CASSFGGANYGYTF.

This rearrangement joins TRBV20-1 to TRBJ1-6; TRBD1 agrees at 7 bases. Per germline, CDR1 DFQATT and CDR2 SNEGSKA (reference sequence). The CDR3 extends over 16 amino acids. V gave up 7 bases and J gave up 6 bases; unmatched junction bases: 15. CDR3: CSGSIWSGQLNSPLHF. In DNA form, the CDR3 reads TGCAGTGGCTCGATCTGGTCGGGACAGCTTAATTCACCCCTCCACTTT.

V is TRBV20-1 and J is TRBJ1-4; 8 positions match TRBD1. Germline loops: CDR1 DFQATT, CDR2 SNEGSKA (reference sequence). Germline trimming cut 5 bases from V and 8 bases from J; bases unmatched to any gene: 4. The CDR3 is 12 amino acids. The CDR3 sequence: CSAAQGDEKLFF. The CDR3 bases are TGCAGTGCTGCACAGGGGGACGAAAAACTGTTTTTT.

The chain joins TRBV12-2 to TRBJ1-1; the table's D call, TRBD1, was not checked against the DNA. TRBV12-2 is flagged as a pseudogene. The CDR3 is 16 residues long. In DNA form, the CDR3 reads TGTGCAAGTCGCACCCCGACAGGGGATGGGAACACTGAAGCTTTCTTT. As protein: CASRTPTGDGNTEAFF.

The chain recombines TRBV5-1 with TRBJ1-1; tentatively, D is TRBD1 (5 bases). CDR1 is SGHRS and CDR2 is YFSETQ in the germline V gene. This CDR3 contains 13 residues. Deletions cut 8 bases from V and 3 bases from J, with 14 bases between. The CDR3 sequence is CARGGAVDTEAFF. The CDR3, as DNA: TGCGCCAGGGGAGGGGCAGTAGACACTGAAGCTTTCTTT.

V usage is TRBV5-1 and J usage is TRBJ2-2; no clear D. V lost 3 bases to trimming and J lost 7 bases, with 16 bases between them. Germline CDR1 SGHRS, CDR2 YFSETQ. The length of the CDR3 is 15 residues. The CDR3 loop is CASSWIGLNYGELFF. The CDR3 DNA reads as TGCGCCAGCAGCTGGATAGGCCTAAATTACGGGGAGCTGTTTTTT.

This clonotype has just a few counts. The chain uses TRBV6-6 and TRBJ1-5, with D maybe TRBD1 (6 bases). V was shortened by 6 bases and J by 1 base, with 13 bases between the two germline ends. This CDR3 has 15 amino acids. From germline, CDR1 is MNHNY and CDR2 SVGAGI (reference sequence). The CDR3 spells CASRRGTLSNQPQHF. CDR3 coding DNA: TGTGCCAGCAGGAGAGGGACATTAAGCAATCAGCCCCAGCATTTT.

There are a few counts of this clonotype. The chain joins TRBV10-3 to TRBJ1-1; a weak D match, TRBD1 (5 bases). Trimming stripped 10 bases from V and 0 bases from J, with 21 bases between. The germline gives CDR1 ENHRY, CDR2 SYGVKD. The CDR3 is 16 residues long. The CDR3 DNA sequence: TGTGCCACCCATTCCGGAGAAGGGGCATTGAACACTGAAGCTTTCTTT. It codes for CATHSGEGALNTEAFF.

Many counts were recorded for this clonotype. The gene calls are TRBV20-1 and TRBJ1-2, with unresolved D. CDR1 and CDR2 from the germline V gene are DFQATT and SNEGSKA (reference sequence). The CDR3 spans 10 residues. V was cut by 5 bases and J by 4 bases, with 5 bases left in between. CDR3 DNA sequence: TGCAGTGCTCAGCGCTATGGCTACACCTTC. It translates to CSAQRYGYTF.